Listed below are T cell receptor beta chains from one sample, sequenced in a study of shared clonotypes between healthy human individuals. Repertoires were generated with immunoSEQ multiplex PCR, while TCRdb's copy carries only in-frame clones and drops some. The sample has around 2.5 million clones, approximately 94% seen once. Sequencing was carried out using naive CD4+ T cells from PBMCs. Receptors originate from a man in his late teens or twenties in good health. Some clones in this sample may be carry-over from other donors' samples. Both conserved end residues are part of each CDR3.

TRBV7-3	TRBJ2-5	CASSTVGGETQYF
TRBV28	TRBJ1-5	CASSSLRIRRDRVVPQHF
TRBV2	TRBJ2-1	CASSRTSGSYNEQFF
TRBV18	TRBJ2-5	CASSLYGQGLGETQYF
TRBV7-8	TRBJ2-3	CASSSPTSKWGTDTQYF
TRBV7-2	TRBJ2-1	CASNPGGTYNEQFF
TRBV6-6	TRBJ2-3	CASSYSGQAADTQYF
TRBV5-4	TRBJ1-2	CASSLSSEPWNGYTF
TRBV5-4	TRBJ2-7	CASSSDYLGSYEQYF
TRBV28	TRBJ1-2	CASSPGQLPNYGYTF
TRBV7-9	TRBJ1-2	CASSFGVSGYTF
TRBV2	TRBJ1-3	CASRGFSGNTIYF
TRBV2	TRBJ2-5	CAIQGTQYF
TRBV5-1	TRBJ2-5	CASSTTTGDGKTQYF
TRBV6-6	TRBJ1-5	CASSYSRGGRNQPQHF
TRBV28	TRBJ2-3	CASSVTDTQYF
TRBV30	TRBJ1-5	CACIGQGGQPQHF
TRBV4-1	TRBJ2-6	CASSQGANLISGANVLTF
TRBV9	TRBJ1-6	CASSLRQDSPLHF
TRBV5-4	TRBJ2-3	CASFSPKAGYGDTQYF
TRBV28	TRBJ2-3	CASSFFGLAGATDTQYF
TRBV18	TRBJ2-3	CASSPPGSDTQYF
TRBV6-1	TRBJ2-3	CASSVQGSPSTDTQYF
TRBV7-2	TRBJ1-3	CASSRGQTDGNTIYF
TRBV5-1	TRBJ2-1	CASSLAKIAAYNEQFF
TRBV11-2	TRBJ2-2	CASSRGQGIIGELFF
TRBV4-3	TRBJ2-3	CASSQEPRTDTQYF
TRBV6-5	TRBJ1-1	CASSFYLDGTEAFF
TRBV4-2	TRBJ1-5	CASSHTGTGEGQPQHF
TRBV27	TRBJ2-3	CASSRKGTTGTSTDTQYF
TRBV5-1	TRBJ2-5	CASSLAGVGETQYF
TRBV28	TRBJ2-7	CAGGDRGPNYEQYF
TRBV6-4	TRBJ2-3	CASSNIGDTQYF
TRBV5-1	TRBJ1-2	CASRGSTDYGYTF
TRBV18	TRBJ1-1	CASSPLDRGPTEAFF
TRBV6-1	TRBJ2-5	CASSEQGFKTQYF
TRBV6-5	TRBJ1-1	CASRINRGNAEAFF
TRBV5-6	TRBJ2-1	CASSRTSGVSYNEQFF
TRBV10-3	TRBJ2-2	CALGASPNTGELFF
TRBV6-6	TRBJ2-7	CASRPLRDSPYEQYF
TRBV9	TRBJ2-3	CASSVGWLAESTDTQYF